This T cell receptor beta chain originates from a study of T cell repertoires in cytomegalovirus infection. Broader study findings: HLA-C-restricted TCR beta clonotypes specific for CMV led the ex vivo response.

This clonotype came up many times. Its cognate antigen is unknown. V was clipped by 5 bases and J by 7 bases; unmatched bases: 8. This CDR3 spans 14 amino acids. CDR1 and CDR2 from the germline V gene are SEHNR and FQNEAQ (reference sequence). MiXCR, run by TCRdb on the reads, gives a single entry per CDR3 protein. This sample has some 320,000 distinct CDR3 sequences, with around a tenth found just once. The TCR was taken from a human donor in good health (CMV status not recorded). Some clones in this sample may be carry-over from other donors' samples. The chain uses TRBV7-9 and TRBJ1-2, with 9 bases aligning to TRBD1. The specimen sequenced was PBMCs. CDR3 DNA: TGTGCCAGCAGCACCGAGGGACAGGGAGTTGGCTACACCTTC. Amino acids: CASSTEGQGVGYTF.